This T cell receptor (beta chain) originates from a study of T cell changes during pregnancy in multiple sclerosis. This CDR3 comprises 14 residues. With 2 bases removed from V and 1 base from J, the gap between germline ends came to 9 bases. Germline CDR1 is SGHRS and CDR2 is YFSETQ. The table came from immunoSEQ multiplex PCR; TCRdb's copy has only in-frame clones and leaves some out. Here the sample spans 65,000 to 75,000 clones, 90% to 95% being singletons. The V call is TRBV5-1, the J call TRBJ1-1; D is ambiguous. The sample was peripheral blood, taken in the second trimester of pregnancy. The source is a female donor with multiple sclerosis, enrolled in a pregnancy study. In nucleotides, the CDR3 is TGCGCCAGCAGCTTATTGGGAGAGAACACTGAAGCTTTCTTT. Amino acid sequence: CASSLLGENTEAFF.